The subject of this entry is one T cell receptor (beta chain). The authors divided CD4+ cells into CD45RA+ naive and CD45RA-negative memory subsets. This entry is derived from a study of shared clonotypes between healthy human individuals. Study information: Donors, aged 18 to 49, were a couple of women and three men. Per donor, three plates held CD4 naive cells, three held CD4 memory, two held CD8 naive and one held CD8 memory.

The method was immunoSEQ multiplex PCR; TCRdb's version includes in-frame clones alone and lacks a portion of them. The data show some 2.1 million clones, 85% to 95% seen once. V dropped 3 bases and J dropped 7; count of bases not matched to a gene: 11. The germline V gene has CDR1 MNHNS and CDR2 SASEGT. The CDR3 is 15 residues long. This receptor was obtained from a man aged 18-30 years in good health. The genes are TRBV6-1 and TRBJ1-2; 7 bases match TRBD1. Sequencing used naive CD4+ T cells sorted from blood. The subset is: CD45RA+ positively selected. The CDR3 protein is CASSEGGGRGFGYTF. The CDR3 DNA reads as TGTGCCAGCAGTGAGGGAGGGGGCAGGGGCTTTGGCTACACCTTC.